Below, 14 T cell receptor beta chains from the same sample are listed, as sequenced in a study of human T cells and chemical hapten exposure. The time point here: patch test 1, 2 weeks after DPC sensitization. Treatment indicated: therapeutic diphenylcyclopropenone sensitization with weekly scalp DPC. One entry per CDR3 protein results from TCRdb running MiXCR on the RACE reads. Of 95,000 to 150,000 distinct CDR3 sequences in the sample, roughly an eighth were seen once. This sample comprised whole blood, obtained in connection with sensitization to the hapten diphenylcyclopropenone (DPC). The receptor source for this set is a man between 18 and 35 years old with alopecia areata. Some clones in this sample may be carry-over from other donors' samples.

V usage is TRBV3-1 and J usage is TRBJ2-1, with a possible D match to TRBD2 (5 bases). The V end lost 1 base, the J end lost 10 bases, and 14 bases lay between the germline ends. The germline gives CDR1 LGHDT, CDR2 YNNKEL (reference sequence). The CDR3 totals 14 residues. The CDR3 DNA follows: TGTGCCAGCAGCCAAGCTATGGGAGCAATGGAGCAGTTCTTC. It encodes CASSQAMGAMEQFF.

This clonotype appeared a few times. The chain joins TRBV18 to TRBJ2-7; D possibly corresponds to TRBD2 (5 bases). The V end was cut by 5 bases, the J end by 12 bases, with 14 bases between. This CDR3 is built from 11 residues. Germline values: CDR1 KGHSH, CDR2 LQKENI. The CDR3 reads CASSGRTEGYF. CDR3 DNA sequence: TGTGCCAGCTCAGGGCGGACCGAGGGGTACTTC.

This clonotype was found a few times. The chain is built from TRBV7-2 and TRBJ2-1; 8 bases align to TRBD1. V shed 6 bases and J 4 bases; nucleotides not matched to a gene: 8. The germline V gene has CDR1 SGHTA and CDR2 FQGNSA. CDR3 length: 15 amino acids. CDR3 DNA sequence: TGTGCCAGCAGATCCGGGACAGGACTTTACAATGAGCAGTTCTTC. Encoded protein: CASRSGTGLYNEQFF.

The chain combines TRBV7-2 with TRBJ2-2, with D perhaps matching TRBD2 (6 bases). V was trimmed by 3 bases and J by 3 bases, leaving 17 bases between them. The CDR3 covers 17 residues. CDR1 and CDR2 from the germline V gene are SGHTA and FQGNSA. CDR3 in amino acids: CASSFSPGWRDTGELFF. The CDR3 DNA is TGTGCCAGCAGCTTTTCCCCAGGGTGGAGGGACACCGGGGAGCTGTTTTTT.

This clonotype was counted at least ten times. The rearrangement uses TRBV6-4 and TRBJ2-2; D is ambiguous. The CDR3 runs 14 residues. With 3 bases removed from V and 1 base from J, the gap between germline ends came to 6 bases. Germline V lookup: CDR1 MRHNA, CDR2 SNTAGT. The CDR3 DNA is TGTGCCAGCAGTGAGAACAGGAACACCGGGGAGCTGTTTTTT. It yields the protein CASSENRNTGELFF.

The chain carries TRBV9 and TRBJ1-6; TRBD1 agrees at 7 bases. CDR1 is SGDLS, CDR2 YYNGEE, per germline. The V and J ends lost 0 bases and 8 bases, in that order; junction bases with no gene match: 8. This CDR3 is 16 amino acids long. CDR3 coding DNA: TGTGCCAGCAGCGTAGATCTGGAGGGGGCAGATTCACCCCTCCACTTT. It specifies CASSVDLEGADSPLHF.

This clonotype occurred a few times. J is TRBJ2-1 and V is TRBV3-1, with a tentative D call TRBD2 (6 bases). The CDR3 has 17 amino acids. Germline-derived CDR1 and CDR2 are LGHDT and YNNKEL (reference sequence). V gave up 4 bases and J gave up 0 bases, with 16 bases separating them. CDR3 protein: CASSRRGLSPSYNEQFF. In DNA, the CDR3 is TGTGCCAGCAGCCGCCGGGGACTCAGCCCCTCCTACAATGAGCAGTTCTTC.

This chain joins TRBV18 and TRBJ2-7; D might be TRBD1 or TRBD2, each matching 5 bases. This CDR3 has 13 amino acids. Trimming took 1 base from V and 5 from J, leaving 9 bases between them. Germline V gives CDR1 KGHSH, CDR2 LQKENI. The CDR3 DNA sequence: TGTGCCAGCTCACCACTCCGGGGCAACGAGCAGTACGTC. It encodes CASSPLRGNEQYV.

The CDR3 reads CASSVRRSSGNTIYF. In DNA form, the CDR3 reads TGTGCCAGCAGCGTTAGGCGCAGCTCTGGAAACACCATATATTTT. This chain joins TRBV7-9 and TRBJ1-3; D is undetermined. Germline V gene lookup returns CDR1 SEHNR and CDR2 FQNEAQ (reference sequence). V was shortened by 5 bases and J by 0 bases, with 11 bases between the two germline ends. The CDR3 spans 15 residues.

The sample holds many counts of this clonotype. The chain joins TRBV7-2 to TRBJ1-5; 8 bases align to TRBD1. Unmatched junction bases numbered 10, after V lost 2 bases and J lost 7 bases. Germline V CDR1 and CDR2: SGHTA, FQGNSA. The CDR3 has 16 amino acids. CDR3 nucleotide sequence: TGTGCCAGCAGCTTATCAGGACAGGGAGGAGCACAGCCCCAGCATTTT. It encodes CASSLSGQGGAQPQHF.

The rearrangement uses TRBV7-3 and TRBJ2-5; D is undetermined. CDR3 length: 13 residues. Looked up from germline, CDR1 is SGHTA and CDR2 is FQGTGA. Trimming left V 2 bases short and J 1 base short, with 5 bases between. The CDR3 nucleotides read TGTGCCAGCAGCTTAGGCTTCCAAGAGACCCAGTACTTC. Amino acids: CASSLGFQETQYF. Together with reference TRBV7-3 and TRBJ2-5, the CDR3 gives the full variable domain: GAGVSQTPSNKVTEKGKYVELRCDPISGHTALYWYRQSLGQGPEFLIYFQGTGAADDSGLPNDRFFAVRPEGSVSTLKIQRTERGDSAVYLCASSLGFQETQYFGPGTRLLVL.

This clonotype has ten or more counts. The chain employs TRBV5-1 and TRBJ1-6; TRBD1 might be the D (5 bases). The germline V and J ends were trimmed by 3 bases and 7 bases, with 17 bases remaining between them. Germline V gene data show CDR1 as SGHRS and CDR2 as YFSETQ. CDR3 length: 16 amino acids. CDR3 nucleotides: TGCGCCAGCAGCTCGGGGACCGGTCCCTCGAATTCACCCCTCCACTTT. It translates to CASSSGTGPSNSPLHF.

This clonotype was detected a few times. V gene TRBV11-2 combines with J gene TRBJ1-6; D is possibly TRBD1 (6 bases). V was cut by 5 bases and J by 11 bases, with 22 bases left in between. This CDR3 contains 16 residues. CDR1 SGHAT and CDR2 FQNNGV come from the germline V gene. The CDR3 sequence: CASSQDRPRGPAPLHF. CDR3 in DNA: TGTGCCAGCAGCCAAGACAGGCCGCGGGGTCCCGCACCCCTCCACTTT.

The sample holds a few counts of this clonotype. The chain has TRBV5-1 and TRBJ1-3; TRBD1 might be the D (5 bases). V lost 5 bases to trimming and J lost 0 bases, with 9 bases between them. This CDR3 contains 14 residues. From germline, CDR1 is SGHRS and CDR2 YFSETQ. This CDR3 is CASRQTDSGNTIYF. In DNA form, the CDR3 reads TGCGCCAGCAGACAGACAGACTCTGGAAACACCATATATTTT.